The 23 T cell receptor beta chains below come from one sample, sequenced in a study of spatial heterogeneity in lung cancer. TCRdb re-called the 5' RACE reads with MiXCR, one entry per CDR3 protein. The sample contains around 92,000 distinct CDR3 sequences, about an eighth of which appear only once. This sample's time point: sample taken at primary tumor resection. The specimen comprised PBMCs, sampled at surgery. The receptors here all came from a male donor with early-stage non-small cell lung cancer.

This clonotype was seen many times. The V call is TRBV4-1, the J call TRBJ2-5; 9 positions match TRBD1. V shed 1 base and J 5 bases; nucleotides not matched to a gene: 2. Germline CDR1 reads MGHRA; CDR2 reads YSYEKL. This CDR3 is 14 amino acids long. The CDR3 spells CASSQGQGEETQYF. The DNA of the CDR3 is TGCGCCAGCAGCCAAGGACAGGGGGAGGAGACCCAGTACTTC.

V and J are TRBV7-9 and TRBJ2-3, with a weak D call TRBD1 (5 bases). The CDR3 is 14 residues long. Per germline, CDR1 SEHNR and CDR2 FQNEAQ (reference sequence). V was cut by 3 bases and J by 4 bases, with 11 bases left in between. CDR3 nucleotides: TGTGCCAGCAGCTTTAGGGGCGAGTCAGATACGCAGTATTTT. Its protein product is CASSFRGESDTQYF.

A note on this clonotype: One base away lies a much larger clone, so this may be a sequencing read error. The chain combines TRBV15 with TRBJ2-7; no firm D call. Germline V gene lookup returns CDR1 LNHNV and CDR2 YYDKDF (reference sequence). The CDR3 has 14 residues. The V and J ends lost 0 bases and 1 base respectively, with 7 bases between them. CDR3 DNA: TGTGCCACCAGCAGAGATCTGAAATCCTACGAGCAGTACTTC. It is translated as CATSRDLKSYEQYF.

This chain uses TRBV12-3 or TRBV12-4 with TRBJ2-5; either TRBD1 or TRBD2 may fit D (5 bases each). The V end was cut by 3 bases, the J end by 1 base, with 6 bases between. The CDR3 extends over 13 amino acids. The CDR3 sequence: CASSFGAQETQYF. CDR3 bases: TGTGCCAGCAGTTTCGGGGCCCAAGAGACCCAGTACTTC.

This clonotype was picked up many times. Here the CDR3 DNA reads TGCGCCAGCAGCCGGACTAGCGGGGGGGCCGAAAACATTCAGTACTTC. Translation gives CASSRTSGGAENIQYF. The chain joins TRBV5-1 to TRBJ2-4; 15 bases align to TRBD2. The germline CDR1 and CDR2 sequences are SGHRS and YFSETQ. This CDR3 region has 16 residues. Trimming removed 4 bases from V and 5 bases from J; junction bases left unmatched: 4.

In this sample, this clonotype turned up a few times. The V gene is TRBV7-2, the J gene TRBJ2-1; 8 nucleotides line up with TRBD2. The germline gives CDR1 SGHTA, CDR2 FQGNSA. Trimming removed 4 bases from V and 7 bases from J; junction bases left unmatched: 9. This CDR3 region has 15 residues. The CDR3 region is CASSSYRRGGNEQFF. The CDR3, as DNA: TGTGCCAGCAGCTCCTATCGACGGGGGGGGAATGAGCAGTTCTTC. Complete variable domain (other parts from reference TRBV7-2 and TRBJ2-1): GAGVSQSPSNKVTEKGKDVELRCDPISGHTALYWYRQSLGQGLEFLIYFQGNSAPDKSGLPSDRFSAERTGGSVSTLTIQRTQQEDSAVYLCASSSYRRGGNEQFFGPGTRLTVL.

This clonotype has ten or more counts. The rearrangement links TRBV7-3 to TRBJ1-2; D remains unclear. CDR1 and CDR2 (germline): SGHTA, FQGTGA. The CDR3 runs 13 residues. V was pared by 5 bases and J by 0 bases, with 7 bases between. The CDR3 sequence: CASSPGANYGYTF. In DNA, the CDR3 is TGTGCCAGCAGCCCAGGAGCTAACTATGGCTACACCTTC. Supplemented by reference TRBV7-3 and TRBJ1-2, the full variable domain reads GAGVSQTPSNKVTEKGKYVELRCDPISGHTALYWYRQSLGQGPEFLIYFQGTGAADDSGLPNDRFFAVRPEGSVSTLKIQRTERGDSAVYLCASSPGANYGYTFGSGTRLTVV.

The chain couples TRBV29-1 to TRBJ1-1; the match to TRBD1 covers 7 bases. The CDR3 contains 12 residues. With 8 bases clipped from V and 0 bases from J, the junction kept 3 bases outside the gene matches. The germline V gene encodes CDR1 SQVTM and CDR2 ANQGSEA. In DNA form, the CDR3 reads TGCAGCTCCGGGACAGTGAACACTGAAGCTTTCTTT. Translation gives CSSGTVNTEAFF.

This clonotype was observed a handful of times. The CDR3 DNA sequence: TGTGCCAGGAGGGGAAGGAGCGGGGGCCAAGATACGCAGTATTTT. This translates into CARRGRSGGQDTQYF. The V call is TRBV5-5, the J call TRBJ2-3; 8 bases match TRBD2. The CDR3 has 15 residues. CDR1 and CDR2 (germline): SGHKS, YYEKEE (reference sequence). V lost 8 bases and J lost 5; bases outside the gene matches: 13.

DNA of the CDR3: TGTGCCAGCAGCCTCCCGGGACAGGAAAATGAAAAACTGTTTTTT. Its translation is CASSLPGQENEKLFF. The chain carries TRBV14 and TRBJ1-4; 8 bases map to TRBD1. The junction had 6 bases not matched to a gene; V was cut back by 4 bases and J by 5 bases. Germline V gene lookup returns CDR1 SGHDN and CDR2 FVKESK. CDR3 length equals 15 residues.

J is TRBJ2-5 and V is TRBV6-6; D call uncertain. The V gene lost 6 bases and the J gene lost 1 base, with 15 bases spanning the gap. Per the germline V gene, CDR1 is MNHNY and CDR2 is SVGAGI (reference sequence). The CDR3 is 15 amino acids. The CDR3 region is CASSRQGNPQETQYF. The CDR3 DNA is TGTGCCAGCAGCCGACAAGGGAATCCCCAAGAGACCCAGTACTTC.

The DNA of the CDR3 is TGCGCCAGCAGCCAAGAATCGAGGGAGGACTATGGCTACACCTTC. It codes for CASSQESREDYGYTF. This chain links TRBV4-1 with TRBJ1-2, with D uncertain. The CDR3 runs 15 residues. Trimming removed 0 bases from V and 3 bases from J, with 11 bases in between. Germline CDR1 and CDR2: MGHRA and YSYEKL.

The rearrangement joins TRBV3-1 to TRBJ1-2; D unclear. CDR3 length: 13 residues. V gave up 4 bases and J gave up 3 bases, with 9 bases separating them. The germline CDR1 and CDR2 sequences are LGHDT and YNNKEL (reference sequence). The CDR3 loop reads CASSPRADYGYTF. CDR3 sequence (DNA): TGTGCCAGCAGCCCTCGCGCGGACTATGGCTACACCTTC.

This clonotype appeared many times. The chain joins TRBV28 to TRBJ1-2, with D possibly matching TRBD1 (5 bases). The CDR3 is made up of 14 amino acids. CDR1 and CDR2 (germline): MDHEN, SYDVKM. Trimming removed 1 base from V and 7 bases from J, with 13 bases in between. CDR3 in DNA: TGTGCCAGCAGTTTATCCAGGGCACGCTTTGGCTACACCTTC. It codes for CASSLSRARFGYTF.

This clonotype was observed at least ten times. The V gene is TRBV3-1, the J gene TRBJ2-7, with D perhaps TRBD1 (6 bases). The germline V gene encodes CDR1 LGHDT and CDR2 YNNKEL (reference sequence). The CDR3 runs to 14 residues. Trimming removed 5 bases from V and 2 bases from J, with 13 bases in between. CDR3 region: CASSLSQGTYEQYF. DNA for the CDR3: TGTGCCAGCAGCTTGAGCCAGGGGACCTACGAGCAGTACTTC.

Of note for this clonotype: Being one base from a much bigger clone, this may be a read error. V and J are TRBV6-4 and TRBJ2-3; D might be TRBD1 or TRBD2, each matching 5 bases. Trimming took off 4 bases at V and 5 bases at J, with 10 bases between the two ends. CDR3 length: 13 residues. The V gene's germline CDR1 is MRHNA and CDR2 SNTAGT. CDR3 in DNA: TGTGCCAGCAGTGTGGGGACGGAAGATACGCAGTATTTT. This translates into CASSVGTEDTQYF.

This clonotype has just a few counts. V is TRBV7-9 and J is TRBJ2-5, with TRBD2 identical over 7 bases. The germline CDR1 and CDR2 sequences are SEHNR and FQNEAQ (reference sequence). Trimming took 5 bases from V and 2 from J; bases not matched to a gene: 11. The CDR3 has 16 amino acids. The CDR3 reads CASSPLRSGNQETQYF. The CDR3 DNA reads as TGTGCCAGCAGCCCTCTACGAAGCGGGAATCAAGAGACCCAGTACTTC.

This clonotype came up many times. This sequence joins TRBV24-1 and TRBJ1-1; D is uncertain. Trimming removed 3 bases from V and 1 base from J, with 5 bases in between. CDR3 length: 13 residues. Germline V gene sequence: CDR1 KGHDR, CDR2 SFDVKD. The CDR3 sequence is CATSDERNTEAFF. CDR3 bases: TGTGCCACCAGTGATGAGAGGAACACTGAAGCTTTCTTT.

The sample holds a few counts of this clonotype. The rearrangement links TRBV20-1 to TRBJ2-3; 10 positions match TRBD2. V lost 0 bases and J lost 4; bases outside the gene matches: 7. CDR1 is DFQATT, CDR2 SNEGSKA, per germline (reference sequence). This CDR3 comprises 16 residues. This chain's CDR3 is CSARDYTSGIADTQYF. CDR3 nucleotides: TGCAGTGCTAGAGATTATACTAGCGGGATTGCAGATACGCAGTATTTT.

The table lists this clonotype with many counts. This chain joins TRBV20-1 and TRBJ2-3, with no clear D. From germline, CDR1 is DFQATT and CDR2 SNEGSKA (reference sequence). V was clipped by 2 bases and J by 4 bases, with 13 bases between them. The CDR3 has 14 residues. The DNA for the CDR3 is TGCAGTGCTAGATACCCGGCTTCCTCAGATACGCAGTATTTT. This gives the protein CSARYPASSDTQYF.

This clonotype was counted at least ten times. The chain recombines TRBV30 with TRBJ2-5; weak D call: TRBD2 (5 bases). Germline V gene data show CDR1 as GTSNPN and CDR2 as SVGIG (reference sequence). The CDR3 consists of 12 residues. Trimming shortened V by 2 bases and J by 4 bases, and 8 bases separated the two germline ends. CDR3 nucleotides: TGTGCCTGGAGTCCCCGGGGAGAGACCCAGTACTTC. Amino acids: CAWSPRGETQYF.

The chain joins TRBV7-2 to TRBJ2-3; D might be TRBD2 (7 bases). Germline CDR1 reads SGHTA; CDR2 reads FQGNSA. The CDR3 has 16 residues. Trimming shortened V by 5 bases and J by 4 bases, and 19 bases separated the two germline ends. DNA of the CDR3: TGTGCCAGCAGCCACCAAGGGGGGGGCGGATCAGATACGCAGTATTTT. It codes for CASSHQGGGGSDTQYF.

This clonotype was counted a few times. The rearrangement joins TRBV20-1 to TRBJ2-5; D uncertain. V gave up 4 bases and J gave up 2 bases, with 5 bases separating them. This CDR3 contains 11 residues. Germline-derived CDR1 and CDR2 are DFQATT and SNEGSKA (reference sequence). The CDR3 DNA reads as TGCAGTGCTATCCGTCAAGAGACCCAGTACTTC. Protein sequence: CSAIRQETQYF.